The sequence of this T cell receptor (beta chain) was determined in a study of T cells in Graves' hyperthyroidism and ophthalmopathy. Concerning this clonotype: Its target is not known.

RNA transcripts served as the template for amplifying TCR beta CDR3 regions. HTBI primers drove first-round RT-PCR of the TCR CDR3. Each CDR3 protein is one row after TCRdb ran MiXCR on the multiplex PCR reads. In the table there are approximately 420,000 distinct CDR3 sequences, about an eighth of which are singletons. V lost 6 bases and J lost 4; bases outside the gene matches: 5. The CDR3 length is 14 residues. The study's findings and limits: Classification by a 13 V-J model distinguished ophthalmopathy from stable hyperthyroidism.

If no ophthalmopathy progression occurred within 18 months, Graves' hyperthyroidism was stable. Participants, patients aged 18 to 65, had newly diagnosed hyperthyroidism with a duration under 2 months. Diagnostic assessment was based on clinical symptoms, serum thyroxine and TRAb, thyroid ultrasound and orbital computed tomography. The chain links TRBV12-3 or TRBV12-4 to TRBJ1-5, with 8 bases aligning to TRBD1. The sequencing sample was made of blood. This receptor was obtained from a woman between 18 and 29 years old with Graves' hyperthyroidism. CDR3 sequence: CASRAGGENQPQHF. The CDR3 DNA reads as TGTGCCAGCAGGGCAGGGGGCGAGAATCAGCCCCAGCATTTT.